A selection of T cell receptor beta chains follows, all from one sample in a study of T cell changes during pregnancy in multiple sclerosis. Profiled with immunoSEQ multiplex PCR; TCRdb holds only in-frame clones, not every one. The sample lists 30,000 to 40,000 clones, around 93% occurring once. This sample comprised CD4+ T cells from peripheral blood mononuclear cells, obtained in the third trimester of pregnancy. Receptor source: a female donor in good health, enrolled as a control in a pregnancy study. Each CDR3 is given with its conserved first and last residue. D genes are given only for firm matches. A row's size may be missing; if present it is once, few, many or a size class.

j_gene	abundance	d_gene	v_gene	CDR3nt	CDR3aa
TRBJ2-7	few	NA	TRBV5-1	TGCGCCAGCAGCTTTACTTTTGGGCAGGGGTTCGGTGGGGAGCAGTACTTC	CASSFTFGQGFGGEQYF
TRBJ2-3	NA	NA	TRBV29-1	TGCAGCGTTGAAGAGGTGGCCAGCACAGATACGCAGTATTTT	CSVEEVASTDTQYF
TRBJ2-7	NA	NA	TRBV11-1	TGTGCCAGCAGCTGGGGAGCTTTTTACGAGCAGTACTTC	CASSWGAFYEQYF
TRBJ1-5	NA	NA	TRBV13	TGTGCCAGCAGTTCTGGACAGAAGGCTGATCAGCCCCAGCATTTT	CASSSGQKADQPQHF
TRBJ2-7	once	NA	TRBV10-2	TGCGCCAGCAGGGTGGAGGAGGGGGCCTCCTACGAGCAGTACTTC	CASRVEEGASYEQYF
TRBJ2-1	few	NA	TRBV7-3	TGTGCCAGCAGCCCCGGGTCTGAGGGTGAGCAGTTCTTC	CASSPGSEGEQFF
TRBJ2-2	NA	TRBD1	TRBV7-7	TGTGCCAGCAGCCCCGCCGGGACAGGGGTCACCGGGGAGCTGTTTTTT	CASSPAGTGVTGELFF
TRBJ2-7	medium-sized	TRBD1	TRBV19	TGTGCCAGTAGTAGGGGACAGTCCTACGAGCAGTACTTC	CASSRGQSYEQYF
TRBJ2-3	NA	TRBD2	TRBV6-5	TGTGCCAGCAGCGGACTAGCGAGCACAGATACGCAGTATTTT	CASSGLASTDTQYF
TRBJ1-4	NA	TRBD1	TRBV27	TGTGCCAGCAGTCGAATCTCCAGGGGGAATGAAAAACTGTTTTTT	CASSRISRGNEKLFF
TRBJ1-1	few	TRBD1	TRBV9	TGTGCCAGCAGCGTAGGGGTAGGGGGCAGCACTGAAGCTTTCTTT	CASSVGVGGSTEAFF
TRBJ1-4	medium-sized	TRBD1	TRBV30	TGTGCCTGGAGTCGTCTGGACAGGAGGAATGAAAAACTGTTTTTT	CAWSRLDRRNEKLFF
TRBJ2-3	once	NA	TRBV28	TGTGCCAGCAGTCCCTGGGGGCCAGGCACAGATACGCAGTATTTT	CASSPWGPGTDTQYF
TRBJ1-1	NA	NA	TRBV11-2	TGTGCCAGCAGCTCGGCGCGGACGGGAGAGAACACTGAAGCTTTCTTT	CASSSARTGENTEAFF
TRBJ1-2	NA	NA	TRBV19	TGTGCCAGTAGTATAGACCTTAACTATGGCTACACCTTC	CASSIDLNYGYTF
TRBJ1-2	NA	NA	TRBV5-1	TGCGCCAGCAGCCCCTACGACCCCAGGGGCTATGGCTACACCTTC	CASSPYDPRGYGYTF
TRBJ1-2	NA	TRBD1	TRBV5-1	TGCGCCAGCAGCTGGGGGACAGGGGGAGGCCGTGGCTACACCTTC	CASSWGTGGGRGYTF
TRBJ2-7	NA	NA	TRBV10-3	TGTGCCATCAGTGAAGGCGGGGCTAGAAACTACGAGCAGTACTTC	CAISEGGARNYEQYF
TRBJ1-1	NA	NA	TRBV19	TGTGCCAGTATTGGGCACCTAAACACTGAAGCTTTCTTT	CASIGHLNTEAFF
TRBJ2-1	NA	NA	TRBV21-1	TGTGCCAGCAGCGCCCGGACTAGCGGGAGATACAATGAGCAGTTCTTC	CASSARTSGRYNEQFF
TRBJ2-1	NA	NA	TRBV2	TGTGCCAGCAGTGGAAGGACGGGGGGCTTATACAATGAGCAGTTCTTC	CASSGRTGGLYNEQFF
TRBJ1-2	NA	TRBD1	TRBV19	TGTGCCAGTAGTATGAATCCGGACAGGCGGAACTATGGCTACACCTTC	CASSMNPDRRNYGYTF
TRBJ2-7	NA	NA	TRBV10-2	TGCGCCAGCAGAAGCGGTGGTAGGAACGAGCAGTACTTC	CASRSGGRNEQYF
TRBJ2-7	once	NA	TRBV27	TGTGCCAGCAGCTGGAGACAGGCGGGAGACTACGAGCAGTACTTC	CASSWRQAGDYEQYF
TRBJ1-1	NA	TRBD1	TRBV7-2	TGTGCCAGCAGCTTAGCGCGGGCGGGGACAGGGGGGAGGGGCACTGAAGCTTTCTTT	CASSLARAGTGGRGTEAFF
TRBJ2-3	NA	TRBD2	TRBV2	TGTGCCAGCAAGGAGCGGGGGGGCACAGATACGCAGTATTTT	CASKERGGTDTQYF
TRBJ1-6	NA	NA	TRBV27	TGTGCCAGCGGCGACCGGCCTAGCTCCTATAATTCACCCCTCCACTTT	CASGDRPSSYNSPLHF
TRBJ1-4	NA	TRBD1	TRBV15	TGTGCCACCAGCAACCTCGGACAGGGAGTGCCGGGAGAAAAACTGTTTTTT	CATSNLGQGVPGEKLFF
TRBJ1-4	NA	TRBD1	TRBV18	TGTGCCAGCTCACATTACAGGGGCCAAGATGAAAAACTGTTTTTT	CASSHYRGQDEKLFF
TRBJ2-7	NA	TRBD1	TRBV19	TGTGCCAGTAGTACTAGACAGGGAATTTTCAGCCACGAGCAGTACTTC	CASSTRQGIFSHEQYF
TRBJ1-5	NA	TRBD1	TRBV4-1	TGCGCCAGCAGCGAAGGACAGGTTGATCAGCCCCAGCATTTT	CASSEGQVDQPQHF
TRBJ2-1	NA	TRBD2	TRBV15	TGTGCCACCAGCAGACGGACTAGCGGGGGGGGGTCGGATGAGCAGTTCTTC	CATSRRTSGGGSDEQFF
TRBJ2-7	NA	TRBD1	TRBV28	TGTGCCAGCCTGGGCAGGGGGTTGGGTGAGCAGTACTTC	CASLGRGLGEQYF
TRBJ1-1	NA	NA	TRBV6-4	TGTGCCAGCAGTGACCCCCGAGAGGGAGCTTTCTTT	CASSDPREGAFF
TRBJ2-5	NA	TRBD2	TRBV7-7	TGTGCTAGCAGCTTGCTAGCGGGAGGAGAGACCCAGTACTTC	CASSLLAGGETQYF
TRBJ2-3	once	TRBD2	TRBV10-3	TGTGCCATCCAGACTAGCGCCAGTTCAGATACGCAGTATTTT	CAIQTSASSDTQYF
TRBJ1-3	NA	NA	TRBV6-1	TGTGCCAGCACCGGACAGCCCCACTCTGGAAACACCATATATTTT	CASTGQPHSGNTIYF
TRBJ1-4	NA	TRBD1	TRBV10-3	TGTGCCATCACCGAGGACAGGGATGCAACTAATGAAAAACTGTTTTTT	CAITEDRDATNEKLFF
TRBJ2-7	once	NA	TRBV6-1	TGTGCCAGCAGTAACTTGGACGAGCAGTACTTC	CASSNLDEQYF
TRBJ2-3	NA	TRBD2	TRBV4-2	TGTGCCAGCAGCCAATTGCCGGGACTAACCGTCACAGATACGCAGTATTTT	CASSQLPGLTVTDTQYF
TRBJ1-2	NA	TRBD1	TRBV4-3	TGCGCCAGCAGCCCCGGGACAGGGGCCGGGGGCTACACCTTC	CASSPGTGAGGYTF
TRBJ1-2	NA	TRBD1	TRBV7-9	TGTGCCAGCAGCTTAAGACGGGACAGGGAATATGGCTACACCTTC	CASSLRRDREYGYTF
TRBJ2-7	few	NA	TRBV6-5	TGTGCCAGCAGTTACTCAACTAACAGGGACGAGCAGTACTTC	CASSYSTNRDEQYF
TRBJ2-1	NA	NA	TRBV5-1	TGCGCCAGCAGCTTCAGACTCGGCAATGAGCAGTTCTTC	CASSFRLGNEQFF
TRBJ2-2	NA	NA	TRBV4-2	TGTGCCAGCAGCCAAGATCGGAGCGGGGAGCTGTTTTTT	CASSQDRSGELFF
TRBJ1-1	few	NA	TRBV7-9	TGTGCCAGCAGCACACAGATTGAAGCTTTCTTT	CASSTQIEAFF
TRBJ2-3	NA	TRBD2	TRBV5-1	TGCGCCAGCAGAGAGCGGGGGGACCTCCAGCTTGGGTCAGATACGCAGTATTTT	CASRERGDLQLGSDTQYF
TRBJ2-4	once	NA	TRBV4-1	TGCGCCAGCAGCCAAGATAACAGGTTCATAGCCAAAAACATTCAGTACTTC	CASSQDNRFIAKNIQYF
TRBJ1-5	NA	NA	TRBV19	TGTGCCAGTAGTATTACGGAGGGGCGTCAGCCCCAGCATTTT	CASSITEGRQPQHF
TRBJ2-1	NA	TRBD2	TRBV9	TGTGCCAGCAGCGTAGGGGCTAGCGGGAGATCCTACAATGAGCAGTTCTTC	CASSVGASGRSYNEQFF
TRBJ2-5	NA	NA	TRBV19	TGTGCCAGTAGTATATTGTTTCGGGGATTCCAAGAAACCCAGTACTTC	CASSILFRGFQETQYF